This T cell receptor (beta chain) was recovered during a study of T-cell reconstitution after alpha-beta-depleted transplantation in children. A few counts support this clonotype. TCRbeta library preparation incorporated unique molecular identifiers. TCRdb processed the PCR reads anew with MiXCR; each CDR3 protein has one entry. The table has fewer than 750,000 distinct CDR3 sequences, roughly 24% seen once. The CDR3 length is 18 residues. V was pared by 0 bases and J by 2 bases, with 9 bases of the junction left unmatched. CDR1 SGHAT and CDR2 FQDESV come from the germline V gene (reference sequence).

This TCR was sampled from a boy younger than two who had a stem cell transplant for acute myeloid leukemia, so the T cells may come from the graft donor. Specimen: PBMCs, mostly from graft donor cells, collected 360 days after TCRalphabeta/CD19-depleted stem cell transplant. This chain connects TRBV11-1 to TRBJ2-7, with TRBD2 matching over 11 bases. The CDR3 DNA sequence: TGTGCCAGCAGCTTAGCGGCGACTAGCGGGGACCCAACCTACGAGCAGTACTTC. Its protein product is CASSLAATSGDPTYEQYF.